Following are 10 T cell receptor beta chains from one sample sequenced in a study of T cell clones after liver transplantation. Measured with immunoSEQ multiplex PCR; TCRdb has only the in-frame clones, and not every one. Found here are about 80,000 clones, 80% to 85% of them singletons; the top ten hold about 0.52%. This material consisted of CD4+ T cells from blood, taken 46 months after liver transplant. The receptors originated from a human patient who received a liver transplant. Some T cells may trace back to the graft donor.

This clone came up once. The V call is TRBV7-2, the J call TRBJ2-3; 7 positions match TRBD2. The trim removed 5 bases at V and 2 bases at J, leaving 7 bases unmatched. The CDR3 runs to 15 residues. The germline V gene has CDR1 SGHTA and CDR2 FQGNSA. The DNA for the CDR3 is TGTGCCAGCAGCCCCGGGCGGGGGTACACAGATACGCAGTATTTT. It yields the protein CASSPGRGYTDTQYF. Full variable domain (missing parts from reference TRBV7-2 and TRBJ2-3): GAGVSQSPSNKVTEKGKDVELRCDPISGHTALYWYRQSLGQGLEFLIYFQGNSAPDKSGLPSDRFSAERTGGSVSTLTIQRTQQEDSAVYLCASSPGRGYTDTQYFGPGTRLTVL.

The chain couples TRBV14 to TRBJ2-1, with 7 nucleotides matching TRBD1. Germline trimming cut 2 bases from V and 0 bases from J; bases unmatched to any gene: 7. This CDR3 is built from 17 residues. CDR1 and CDR2 from the germline V gene are SGHDN and FVKESK. The CDR3 loop reads CASSQFPGQSSYNEQFF. CDR3 nucleotides: TGTGCCAGCAGCCAATTCCCGGGACAGAGCTCCTACAATGAGCAGTTCTTC.

For this clone: The sample has other DNA sequences that encode this CDR3 too. The CDR3 nucleotides are TGCGCCAGCAGCCTAACTAGCGCAACCTACAATGAGCAGTTCTTC. Translation gives CASSLTSATYNEQFF. This rearrangement joins TRBV5-1 to TRBJ2-1, with TRBD2 matching over 7 bases. Losses at the gene ends were 4 bases for V and 2 bases for J; bases not matched to a gene: 6. CDR1 is SGHRS, CDR2 YFSETQ, per germline. This CDR3 is 15 amino acids long.

J is TRBJ2-5 and V is TRBV7-2; D might be TRBD1 (6 bases). Germline CDR1 and CDR2: SGHTA and FQGNSA. Trimming left V 5 bases short and J 5 bases short, with 24 bases between. CDR3 size: 17 residues. The CDR3 spells CASSPNLGQFSVETQYF. The DNA of the CDR3 is TGTGCCAGCAGCCCGAACCTCGGACAGTTTAGTGTGGAGACCCAGTACTTC.

The rearrangement joins TRBV9 to TRBJ1-2, with no clear D. The CDR3 runs to 15 residues. Germline values: CDR1 SGDLS, CDR2 YYNGEE. The V end was cut by 0 bases, the J end by 3 bases, with 12 bases between. CDR3 residues: CASSVATTAYYGYTF. CDR3 sequence (DNA): TGTGCCAGCAGCGTAGCTACGACGGCCTACTATGGCTACACCTTC.

The gene calls are TRBV6-4 and TRBJ2-3, with no clear D. V dropped 6 bases and J dropped 4 bases, with 11 bases sitting between them. CDR1 and CDR2 from the germline V gene are MRHNA and SNTAGT. The CDR3 runs 13 residues. CDR3 nucleotide sequence: TGTGCCAGCAGCCCCAGGAGTTCAGATACGCAGTATTTT. It translates to CASSPRSSDTQYF.

This clone was counted only a few times. J is TRBJ1-2 and V is TRBV6-1; tentative D call: TRBD1 (6 bases). The CDR3 sequence is 14 residues long. Germline CDR1 MNHNS, CDR2 SASEGT. V was clipped by 6 bases and J by 7 bases, with 18 bases between them. The CDR3 DNA reads as TGTGCCAGCAGGGAGGGGGTTTGGGCTTCTGGCTACACCTTC. Translated: CASREGVWASGYTF.

The chain joins TRBV29-1 to TRBJ1-1, with 8 bases lining up with TRBD1. This CDR3 contains 13 residues. CDR1 is SQVTM and CDR2 is ANQGSEA in the germline V gene. V was pared by 6 bases and J by 4 bases, with 7 bases of the junction left unmatched. The CDR3 sequence is CSVLTGAATEAFF. Here the CDR3 DNA reads TGCAGCGTGCTGACAGGGGCGGCCACTGAAGCTTTCTTT.

This clone was counted a few times. This chain links TRBV7-2 with TRBJ1-5; no clear D. This CDR3 is 12 amino acids long. The germline V gene encodes CDR1 SGHTA and CDR2 FQGNSA. V was cut by 1 base and J by 10 bases, with 8 bases left in between. CDR3 loop: CASSLGNVPQHF. Written as DNA, the CDR3 is TGTGCCAGCAGCTTAGGGAACGTACCCCAGCATTTT.

In its sample, this clone was seen many times. Other DNA sequences of this sample code for an identical CDR3. The V and J genes are TRBV6-6 and TRBJ2-1, with TRBD1 identical over 8 bases. This CDR3 has 14 amino acids. With V trimmed by 1 base and J by 6 bases, 2 bases remained unmatched. Germline V gives CDR1 MNHNY, CDR2 SVGAGI (reference sequence). The DNA of the CDR3 is TGTGCCAGCAGTTACTGGACAGGGTCCAATGAGCAGTTCTTC. Translation: CASSYWTGSNEQFF.